This T cell receptor (beta chain) was identified during a study of cytomegalovirus exposure and HLA in healthy donors. This clone was observed a few times. Vbeta (60) and Jbeta (13) primers were used in the PCR. The repertoire was sequenced with immunoSEQ multiplex PCR; TCRdb's copy has only in-frame clones and lacks some. Of roughly 80,000 clones listed, about four fifths are singletons. The CDR3 contains 14 residues. Germline CDR1 SQVTM, CDR2 ANQGSEA. Trimming removed 0 bases from V and 0 bases from J, with 7 bases in between. The chain links TRBV29-1 to TRBJ2-3; no reliable D call. The specimen was PBMCs. This receptor was obtained from a woman under 40 in good health and CMV-seronegative. The CDR3 sequence: CSVEDGLSTDTQYF. CDR3 nucleotide sequence: TGCAGCGTTGAAGATGGGCTGAGCACAGATACGCAGTATTTT.